This T cell receptor (beta chain) appears in the sequencing data of a study of cytomegalovirus exposure and HLA in healthy donors. The CDR3 has 17 residues. V shed 5 bases and J 2 bases; nucleotides not matched to a gene: 14. The germline V gene encodes CDR1 SEHNR and CDR2 FQNEAQ (reference sequence). Study-level findings and limits: TRBV6-2, TRBV6-3 and some other V segments were unresolvable in 87-base-pair reads. Later work found that TCR association rates differed between HLA loci; DRB1 had the most and HLA-C the fewest. TCR beta V- and J-gene trimming, according to a later analysis, was linked to a missense DCLRE1C variant. Three CMV-associated chains proved CMV antigen-specific in vitro.

13 Jbeta primers and 60 Vbeta primers were used for the PCR. Generated by immunoSEQ multiplex PCR, the TCRdb table keeps only in-frame clones and is missing some. The data show over 70,000 clones, 78% seen once. Comments on this clone: Its cognate antigen is unknown.

Sequencing was performed on PBMCs. The chain recombines TRBV7-9 with TRBJ2-7; 8 bases are shared with TRBD2. The receptor's source is a male donor in good health and CMV-seropositive. The CDR3 is CASSKPGLAGGTYEQYF. The CDR3 nucleotides read TGTGCCAGCAGCAAACCGGGGCTAGCGGGCGGAACCTACGAGCAGTACTTC.